This TCR beta chain was observed in a study of CD8 T cells in ankylosing spondylitis. Germline values: CDR1 SGHRS, CDR2 YFSETQ. Trimming took off 5 bases at V and 8 bases at J, with 11 bases between the two ends. This CDR3 is 12 amino acids long. Broader study findings: Typical of ankylosing spondylitis blood, it appeared, was a TCR beta motif of eight highly homologous variants.

This clonotype was seen at least ten times. Antigen: not known. Generation of TCR beta libraries employed quantitative 5'-RACE incorporating molecular barcodes. TCRdb recomputed calls from the 5' RACE reads with MiXCR, one row per CDR3 protein. The sample has approximately 540,000 distinct CDR3 sequences; roughly 13% are singletons. The TCR was taken from a male donor with ankylosing spondylitis. The chain is built from TRBV5-1 and TRBJ2-1; D gene uncertain. The material sequenced was blood, either unsorted or a sorted T cell fraction (not recorded which). Here the CDR3 DNA reads TGCGCCAGCAGAAGGTCTAATGATGAGCAGTTCTTC. Its translation is CASRRSNDEQFF.